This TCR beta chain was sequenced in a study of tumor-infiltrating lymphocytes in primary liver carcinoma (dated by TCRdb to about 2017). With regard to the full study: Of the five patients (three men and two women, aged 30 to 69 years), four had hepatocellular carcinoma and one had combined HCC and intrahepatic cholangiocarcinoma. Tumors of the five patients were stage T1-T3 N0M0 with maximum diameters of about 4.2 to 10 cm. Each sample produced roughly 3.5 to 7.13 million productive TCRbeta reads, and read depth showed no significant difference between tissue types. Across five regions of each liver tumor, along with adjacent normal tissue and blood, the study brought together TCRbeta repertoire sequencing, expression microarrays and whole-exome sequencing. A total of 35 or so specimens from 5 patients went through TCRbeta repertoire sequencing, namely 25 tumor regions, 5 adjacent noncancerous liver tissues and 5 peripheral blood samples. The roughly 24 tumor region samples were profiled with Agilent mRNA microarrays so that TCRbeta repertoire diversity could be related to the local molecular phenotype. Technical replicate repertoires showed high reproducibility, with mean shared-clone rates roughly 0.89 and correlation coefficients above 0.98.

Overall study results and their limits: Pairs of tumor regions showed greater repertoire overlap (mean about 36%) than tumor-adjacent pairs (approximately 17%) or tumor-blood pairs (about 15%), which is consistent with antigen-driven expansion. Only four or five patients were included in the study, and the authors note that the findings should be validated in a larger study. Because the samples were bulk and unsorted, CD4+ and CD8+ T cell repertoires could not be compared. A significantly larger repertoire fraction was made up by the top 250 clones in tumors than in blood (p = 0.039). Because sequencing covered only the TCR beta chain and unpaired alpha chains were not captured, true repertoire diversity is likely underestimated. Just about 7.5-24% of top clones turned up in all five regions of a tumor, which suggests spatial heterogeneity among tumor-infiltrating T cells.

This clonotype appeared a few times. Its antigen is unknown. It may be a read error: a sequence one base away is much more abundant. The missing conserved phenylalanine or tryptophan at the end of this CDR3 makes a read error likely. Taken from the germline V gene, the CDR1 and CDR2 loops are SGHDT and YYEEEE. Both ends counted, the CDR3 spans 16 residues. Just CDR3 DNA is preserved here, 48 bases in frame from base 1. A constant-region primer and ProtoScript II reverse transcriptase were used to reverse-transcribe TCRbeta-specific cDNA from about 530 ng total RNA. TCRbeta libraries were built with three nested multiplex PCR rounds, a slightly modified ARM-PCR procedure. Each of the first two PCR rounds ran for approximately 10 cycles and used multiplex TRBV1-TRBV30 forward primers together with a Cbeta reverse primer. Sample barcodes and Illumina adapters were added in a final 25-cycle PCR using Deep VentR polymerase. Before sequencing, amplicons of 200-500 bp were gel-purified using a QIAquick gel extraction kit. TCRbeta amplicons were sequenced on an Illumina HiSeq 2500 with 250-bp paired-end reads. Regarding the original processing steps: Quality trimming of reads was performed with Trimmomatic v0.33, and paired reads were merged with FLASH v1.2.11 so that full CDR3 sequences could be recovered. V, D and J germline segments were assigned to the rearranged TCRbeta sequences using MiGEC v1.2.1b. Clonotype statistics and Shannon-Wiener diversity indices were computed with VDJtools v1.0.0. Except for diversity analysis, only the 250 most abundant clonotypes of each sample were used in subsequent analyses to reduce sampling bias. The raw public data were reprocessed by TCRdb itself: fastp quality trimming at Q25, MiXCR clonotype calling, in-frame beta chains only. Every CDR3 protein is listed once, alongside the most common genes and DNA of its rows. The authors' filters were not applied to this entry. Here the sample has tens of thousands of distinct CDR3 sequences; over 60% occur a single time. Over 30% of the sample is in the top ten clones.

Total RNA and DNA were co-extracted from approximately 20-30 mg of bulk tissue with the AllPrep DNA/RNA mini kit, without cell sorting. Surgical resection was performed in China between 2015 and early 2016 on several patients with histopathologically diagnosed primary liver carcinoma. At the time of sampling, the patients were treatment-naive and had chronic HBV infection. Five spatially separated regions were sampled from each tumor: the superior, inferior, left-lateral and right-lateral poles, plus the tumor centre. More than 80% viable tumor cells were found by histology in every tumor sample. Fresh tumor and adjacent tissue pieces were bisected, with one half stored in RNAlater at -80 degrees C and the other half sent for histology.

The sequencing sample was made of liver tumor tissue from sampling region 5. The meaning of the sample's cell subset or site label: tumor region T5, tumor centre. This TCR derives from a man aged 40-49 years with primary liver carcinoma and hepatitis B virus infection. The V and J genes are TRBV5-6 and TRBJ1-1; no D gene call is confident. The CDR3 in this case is CTSSQNHPYGREGAFS. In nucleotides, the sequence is TGTACCAGCAGCCAGAATCACCCATACGGACGGGAGGGAGCTTTCTCT.